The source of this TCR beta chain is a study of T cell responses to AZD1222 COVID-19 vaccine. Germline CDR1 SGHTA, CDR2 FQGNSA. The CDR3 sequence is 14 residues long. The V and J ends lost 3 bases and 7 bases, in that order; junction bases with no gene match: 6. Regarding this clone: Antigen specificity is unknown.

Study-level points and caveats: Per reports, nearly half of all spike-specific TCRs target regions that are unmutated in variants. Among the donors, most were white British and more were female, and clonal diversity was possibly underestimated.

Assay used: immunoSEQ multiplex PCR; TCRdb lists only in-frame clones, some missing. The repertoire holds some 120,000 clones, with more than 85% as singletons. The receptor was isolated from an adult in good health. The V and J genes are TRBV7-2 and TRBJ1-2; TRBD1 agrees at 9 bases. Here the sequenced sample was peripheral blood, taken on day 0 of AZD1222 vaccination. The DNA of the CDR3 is TGTGCCAGCAGCTTTGGGACAGGGAGAGCTGGCTACACCTTC. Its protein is CASSFGTGRAGYTF.